Following are 11 T cell receptor beta chains from one sample sequenced in a study of ipilimumab plus nivolumab after autologous stem cell transplantation (dated by TCRdb to about 2021). The library was obtained by the immunoSEQ multiplex PCR assay. As stored in TCRdb, this immuneACCESS dataset retains in-frame rearrangements with V and J assigned. A fraction of the clones does not appear; measured against another copy, unresolved V genes explain less than half of the discrepancy, and the remainder lacks a known reason. The sample data list some 87,000 clones, and 75% to 85% of these were observed just once. The ten largest clones take up approximately 2.2% of the sample. The input for sequencing was PBMCs, taken in a trial of ipilimumab plus nivolumab as post-transplant consolidation. These receptors all stem from a male donor with diffuse large B-cell lymphoma.

V usage is TRBV29-1 and J usage is TRBJ1-2, with D possibly TRBD1 on 6 matching bases. CDR3 length: 15 amino acids. Trimming removed 5 bases at V and 2 bases at J, with 18 bases between. Germline-derived CDR1 and CDR2 are SQVTM and ANQGSEA. The CDR3: CSVYKTGPGNYGYTF. The CDR3 DNA sequence: TGCAGCGTTTACAAGACAGGCCCGGGAAACTATGGCTACACCTTC.

The CDR3 nucleotides are TGTGCCAGCAGCTCGAAGGGGACCACGGTGACTGAAGCTTTCTTT. The encoded protein is CASSSKGTTVTEAFF. This rearrangement joins TRBV7-4 to TRBJ1-1; TRBD1 is a possible D gene (5 bases). The germline gives CDR1 SGHVT, CDR2 SQSDAQ. This CDR3 spans 15 amino acids. Trimming took off 4 bases at V and 5 bases at J, with 17 bases between the two ends.

This clone was counted a few times. V gene TRBV7-2 combines with J gene TRBJ1-2; no reliable D call. CDR3 length: 15 residues. Trimming took off 2 bases at V and 2 bases at J, with 12 bases between the two ends. The germline V gene encodes CDR1 SGHTA and CDR2 FQGNSA. This CDR3 reads CASSLTPGQNYGYTF. The CDR3 bases are TGTGCCAGCAGCTTAACGCCGGGCCAGAACTATGGCTACACCTTC. Drawing the rest from reference TRBV7-2 and TRBJ1-2, the complete variable domain is GAGVSQSPSNKVTEKGKDVELRCDPISGHTALYWYRQSLGQGLEFLIYFQGNSAPDKSGLPSDRFSAERTGGSVSTLTIQRTQQEDSAVYLCASSLTPGQNYGYTFGSGTRLTVV.

The V and J genes are TRBV5-1 and TRBJ1-1; TRBD1 might be the D (6 bases). Per the germline V gene, CDR1 is SGHRS and CDR2 is YFSETQ. The CDR3 has 17 amino acids. Trimming took off 1 base at V and 1 base at J, with 17 bases between the two ends. The CDR3: CASSLTGRRGGNTEAFF. CDR3 coding DNA: TGCGCCAGCAGCTTGACAGGGCGGCGGGGCGGGAACACTGAAGCTTTCTTT. Based on the CDR3 plus reference TRBV5-1 and TRBJ1-1, the full variable domain is KAGVTQTPRYLIKTRGQQVTLSCSPISGHRSVSWYQQTPGQGLQFLFEYFSETQRNKGNFPGRFSGRQFSNSRSEMNVSTLELGDSALYLCASSLTGRRGGNTEAFFGQGTRLTVV.

The rearrangement links TRBV27 to TRBJ2-5; TRBD1 matches at 7 bases. The CDR3 totals 13 residues. Trimming at V came to 6 bases and at J to 5 bases, leaving 6 bases not matched to a gene. Germline assignment: CDR1 MNHEY and CDR2 SMNVEV (reference sequence). CDR3 region: CASSRTGGETQYF. As DNA, the CDR3 is TGTGCCAGCAGCCGGACAGGTGGGGAGACCCAGTACTTC.

The rearrangement uses TRBV6-1 and TRBJ2-6, with D perhaps TRBD2 (6 bases). The germline V gene encodes CDR1 MNHNS and CDR2 SASEGT. This CDR3 contains 19 residues. With 4 bases removed from V and 0 bases from J, the gap between germline ends came to 19 bases. CDR3 sequence: CASSGPLGTSDSGANVLTF. For the CDR3, the DNA is TGTGCCAGCAGTGGGCCCCTTGGGACTTCAGACTCTGGGGCCAACGTCCTGACTTTC.

The chain uses TRBV7-2 and TRBJ2-7; unclear D gene. Germline V lookup: CDR1 SGHTA, CDR2 FQGNSA. V was clipped by 0 bases and J by 5 bases, with 8 bases between them. CDR3 length equals 13 residues. CDR3 DNA sequence: TGTGCCAGCAGCTTAGCGGGGATCGACGAGCAGTACTTC. This gives the protein CASSLAGIDEQYF.

This clone came up a few times. This chain joins TRBV6-6 and TRBJ1-2; 10 bases fit TRBD1. The length of the CDR3 is 15 residues. Germline V gene data show CDR1 as MNHNY and CDR2 as SVGAGI (reference sequence). Trimming at V came to 7 bases and at J to 0 bases, leaving 5 bases not matched to a gene. The CDR3 nucleotides are TGTGCCAGCACCGAAGGACAGGGGGCTAACTATGGCTACACCTTC. Its protein is CASTEGQGANYGYTF.

The rearrangement uses TRBV18 and TRBJ2-6; possibly TRBD2 for D (6 bases). This CDR3 is 14 amino acids long. CDR1 and CDR2 (germline): KGHSH, LQKENI. Trimming left V 4 bases short and J 2 bases short, with 6 bases between. CDR3 coding DNA: TGTGCCAGCTCACGCGGGGCTGGGGCCAACGTCCTGACTTTC. It specifies CASSRGAGANVLTF.

This chain uses TRBV5-1 with TRBJ2-1; 8 nucleotides match TRBD2. Losses at the gene ends were 4 bases for V and 8 bases for J; bases not matched to a gene: 5. The CDR3 length is 13 residues. Germline V gene data show CDR1 as SGHRS and CDR2 as YFSETQ. The CDR3 here is CASSALTSDEQFF. DNA for the CDR3: TGCGCCAGCAGCGCCCTGACTAGCGATGAGCAGTTCTTC.

The gene calls are TRBV5-1 and TRBJ2-3, with D maybe TRBD2 (7 bases). Germline-derived CDR1 and CDR2 are SGHRS and YFSETQ. This CDR3 contains 15 residues. V dropped 3 bases and J dropped 1 base, with 12 bases sitting between them. The CDR3 here is CASSSMRGRTDTQYF. In DNA form, the CDR3 reads TGCGCCAGCAGCTCTATGCGGGGGCGCACAGATACGCAGTATTTT.